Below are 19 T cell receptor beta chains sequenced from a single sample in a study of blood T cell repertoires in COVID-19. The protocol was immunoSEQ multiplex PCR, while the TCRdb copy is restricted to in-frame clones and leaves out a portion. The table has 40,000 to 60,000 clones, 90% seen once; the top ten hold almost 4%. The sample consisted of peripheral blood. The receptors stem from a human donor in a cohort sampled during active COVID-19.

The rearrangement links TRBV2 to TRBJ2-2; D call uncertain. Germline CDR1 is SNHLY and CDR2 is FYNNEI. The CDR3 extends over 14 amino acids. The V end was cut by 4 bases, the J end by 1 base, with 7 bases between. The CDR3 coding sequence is TGTGCCAGCAGTGTCTCGGGGAACACCGGGGAGCTGTTTTTT. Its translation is CASSVSGNTGELFF.

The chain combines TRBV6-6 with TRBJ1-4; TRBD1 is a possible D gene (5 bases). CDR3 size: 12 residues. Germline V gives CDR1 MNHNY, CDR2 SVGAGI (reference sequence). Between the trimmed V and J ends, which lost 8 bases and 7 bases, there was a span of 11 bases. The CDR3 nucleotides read TGTGCCAGCGCGGGGACGGTTGAAAAACTGTTTTTT. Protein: CASAGTVEKLFF.

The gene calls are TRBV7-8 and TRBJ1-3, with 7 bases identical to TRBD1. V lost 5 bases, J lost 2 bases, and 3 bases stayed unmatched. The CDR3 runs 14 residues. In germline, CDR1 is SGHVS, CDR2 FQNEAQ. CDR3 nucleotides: TGTGCCAGCAGCCCGACAGGGACTGGAAACACCATATATTTT. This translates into CASSPTGTGNTIYF.

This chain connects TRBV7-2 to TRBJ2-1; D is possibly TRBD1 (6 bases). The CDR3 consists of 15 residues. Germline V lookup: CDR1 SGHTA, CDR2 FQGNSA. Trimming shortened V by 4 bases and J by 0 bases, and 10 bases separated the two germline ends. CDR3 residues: CASSYQGSSYNEQFF. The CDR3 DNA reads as TGTGCCAGCAGCTATCAGGGGAGCTCCTACAATGAGCAGTTCTTC.

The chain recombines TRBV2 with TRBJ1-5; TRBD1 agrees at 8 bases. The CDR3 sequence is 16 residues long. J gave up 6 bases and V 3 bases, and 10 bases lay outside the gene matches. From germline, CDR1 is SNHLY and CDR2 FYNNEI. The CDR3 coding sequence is TGTGCCAGCAGTGATGGGCAGGGGGCGACGTTTCAGCCCCAGCATTTT. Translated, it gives CASSDGQGATFQPQHF.

The DNA of the CDR3 is TGTGCCAGCAGTTACGAGCCCGTAGGGAGAAACACTGAAGCTTTCTTT. Protein product: CASSYEPVGRNTEAFF. The V and J genes are TRBV6-2 or TRBV6-3 and TRBJ1-1, with D unclear. The CDR3 loop spans 16 amino acids. The germline V and J ends were trimmed by 2 bases and 2 bases, with 15 bases remaining between them. Germline-derived CDR1 and CDR2 are MNHEY and SVGEGT.

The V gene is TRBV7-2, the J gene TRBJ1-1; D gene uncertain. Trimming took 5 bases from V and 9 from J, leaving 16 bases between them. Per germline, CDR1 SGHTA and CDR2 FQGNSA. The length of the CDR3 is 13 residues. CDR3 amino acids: CASSANPGTQAFF. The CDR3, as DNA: TGTGCCAGCAGCGCCAATCCGGGAACCCAAGCTTTCTTT. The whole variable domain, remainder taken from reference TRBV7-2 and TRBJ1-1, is GAGVSQSPSNKVTEKGKDVELRCDPISGHTALYWYRQSLGQGLEFLIYFQGNSAPDKSGLPSDRFSAERTGGSVSTLTIQRTQQEDSAVYLCASSANPGTQAFFGQGTRLTVV.

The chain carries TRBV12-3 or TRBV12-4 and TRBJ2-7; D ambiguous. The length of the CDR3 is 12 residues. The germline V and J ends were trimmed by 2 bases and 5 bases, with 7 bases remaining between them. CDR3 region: CASSLRSHEQYF. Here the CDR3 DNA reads TGTGCCAGCAGTTTAAGGAGCCACGAGCAGTACTTC.

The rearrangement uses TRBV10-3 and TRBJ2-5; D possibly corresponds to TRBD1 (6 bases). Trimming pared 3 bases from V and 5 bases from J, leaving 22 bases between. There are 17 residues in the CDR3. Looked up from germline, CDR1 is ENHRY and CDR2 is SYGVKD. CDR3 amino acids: CAISEGGGRAGGETQYF. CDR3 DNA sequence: TGTGCCATCAGTGAAGGTGGGGGCAGGGCAGGCGGGGAGACCCAGTACTTC.

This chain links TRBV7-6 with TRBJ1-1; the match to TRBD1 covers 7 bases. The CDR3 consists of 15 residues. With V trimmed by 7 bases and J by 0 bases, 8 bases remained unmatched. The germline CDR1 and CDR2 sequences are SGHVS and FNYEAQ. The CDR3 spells CASTPGGSMNTEAFF. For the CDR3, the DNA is TGTGCCAGCACTCCAGGGGGGTCTATGAACACTGAAGCTTTCTTT. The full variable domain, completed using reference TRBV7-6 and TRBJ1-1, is GAGVSQSPRYKVTKRGQDVALRCDPISGHVSLYWYRQALGQGPEFLTYFNYEAQQDKSGLPNDRFSAERPEGSISTLTIQRTEQRDSAMYRCASTPGGSMNTEAFFGQGTRLTVV.

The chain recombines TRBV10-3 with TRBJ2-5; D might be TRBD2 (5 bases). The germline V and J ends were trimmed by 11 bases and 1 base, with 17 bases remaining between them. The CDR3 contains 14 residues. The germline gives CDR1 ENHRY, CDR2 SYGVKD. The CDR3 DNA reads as TGTGCCTCACAGACAAACGCGGGCCAAGAGACCCAGTACTTC. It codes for CASQTNAGQETQYF.

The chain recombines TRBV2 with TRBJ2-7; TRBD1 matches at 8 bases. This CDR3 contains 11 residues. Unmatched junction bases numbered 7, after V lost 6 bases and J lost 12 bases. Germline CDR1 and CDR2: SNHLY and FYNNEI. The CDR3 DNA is TGTGCCAGCAGGTCTACAGGGGGGTCGTACTTC. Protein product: CASRSTGGSYF.

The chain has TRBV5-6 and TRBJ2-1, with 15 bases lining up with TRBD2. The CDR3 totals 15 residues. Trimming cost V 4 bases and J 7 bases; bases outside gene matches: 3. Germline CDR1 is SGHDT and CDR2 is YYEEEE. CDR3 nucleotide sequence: TGTGCCAGCAGCCCAGGGACTAGCGGGAGGAATGAGCAGTTCTTC. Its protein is CASSPGTSGRNEQFF. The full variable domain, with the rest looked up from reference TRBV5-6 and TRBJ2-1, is DAGVTQSPTHLIKTRGQQVTLRCSPKSGHDTVSWYQQALGQGPQFIFQYYEEEERQRGNFPDRFSGHQFPNYSSELNVNALLLGDSALYLCASSPGTSGRNEQFFGPGTRLTVL.

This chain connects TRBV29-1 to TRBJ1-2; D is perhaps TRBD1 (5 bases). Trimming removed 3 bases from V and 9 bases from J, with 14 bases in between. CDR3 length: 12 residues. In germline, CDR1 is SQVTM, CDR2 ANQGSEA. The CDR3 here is CSVDEDQGSYTF. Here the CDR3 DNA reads TGCAGCGTTGATGAGGACCAGGGAAGCTACACCTTC.

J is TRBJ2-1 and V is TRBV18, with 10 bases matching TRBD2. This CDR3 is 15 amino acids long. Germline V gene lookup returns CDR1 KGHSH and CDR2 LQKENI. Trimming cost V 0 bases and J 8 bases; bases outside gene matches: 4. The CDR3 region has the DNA TGTGCCAGCTCACCACCTAGCGGGAGGACTGATGAGCAGTTCTTC. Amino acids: CASSPPSGRTDEQFF.

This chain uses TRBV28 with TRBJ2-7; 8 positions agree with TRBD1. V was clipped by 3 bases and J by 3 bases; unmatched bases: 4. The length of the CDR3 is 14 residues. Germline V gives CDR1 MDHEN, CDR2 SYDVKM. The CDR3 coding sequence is TGTGCCAGCAGTTTTATCAGGGGGCTCTACGAGCAGTACTTC. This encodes CASSFIRGLYEQYF.

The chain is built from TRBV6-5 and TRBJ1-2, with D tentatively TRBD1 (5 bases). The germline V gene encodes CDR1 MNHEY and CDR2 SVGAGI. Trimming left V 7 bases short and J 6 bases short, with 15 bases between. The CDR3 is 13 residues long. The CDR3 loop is CASTSWGPNGYTF. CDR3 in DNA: TGTGCCAGCACGTCTTGGGGCCCCAATGGCTACACCTTC.

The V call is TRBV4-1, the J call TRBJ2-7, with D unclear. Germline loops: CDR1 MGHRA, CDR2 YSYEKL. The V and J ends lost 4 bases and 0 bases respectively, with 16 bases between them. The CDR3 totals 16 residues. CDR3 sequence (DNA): TGCGCCAGCAGCCGCTCCGTCGAGATAAGCTCCTACGAGCAGTACTTC. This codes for CASSRSVEISSYEQYF.

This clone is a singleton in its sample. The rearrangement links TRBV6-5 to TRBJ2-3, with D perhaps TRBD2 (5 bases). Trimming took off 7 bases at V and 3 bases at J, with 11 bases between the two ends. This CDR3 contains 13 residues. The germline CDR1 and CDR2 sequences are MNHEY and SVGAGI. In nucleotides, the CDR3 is TGTGCCAGCAACTACGGACTGACAGATACGCAGTATTTT. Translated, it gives CASNYGLTDTQYF.